Listed below are T cell receptor beta chains from one sample, sequenced in a study of blood T cell repertoires in COVID-19. TCRdb keeps only in-frame clones here, not all; method: immunoSEQ multiplex PCR. The sample carries fewer than 300,000 clones, more than 70% recorded once. The sequenced material came from peripheral blood. These receptors all stem from a woman aged 18-29 years with acute or convalescent COVID-19. The CDR3 runs from the conserved cysteine through the conserved F or W. A D gene is named only where the DNA matches it firmly. The listing skips clone size in some rows; elsewhere it reads once, few, many or a size class.

d_gene | j_gene | abundance | v_gene | CDR3nt | CDR3aa
NA | TRBJ2-7 | NA | TRBV12-3/TRBV12-4 | TGTGCCAGCAGTCAGGGGACCTACGAGCAGTACTTC | CASSQGTYEQYF
NA | TRBJ2-3 | many | TRBV19 | TGTGCCAGTAGTATAGGACTTATCTCTAGCACAGATACGCAGTATTTT | CASSIGLISSTDTQYF
NA | TRBJ1-4 | NA | TRBV29-1 | TGCAGCGGTATAGGGGTGAGCGAAAAACTGTTTTTT | CSGIGVSEKLFF
NA | TRBJ2-1 | NA | TRBV3-1/TRBV3-2 | TGTGCCAGCAGCCTTCCGAGGCGTACTCGCTCCTACAATGAGCAGTTCTTC | CASSLPRRTRSYNEQFF
NA | TRBJ2-7 | NA | TRBV18 | TGTGCCAGCTCACCTCTCGACGGGATTTACGAGCAGTACTTC | CASSPLDGIYEQYF
TRBD2 | TRBJ2-2 | NA | TRBV7-2 | TGTGCCAGCAGCTTAGGGACTAGCGTTACCACCGGGGAGCTGTTTTTT | CASSLGTSVTTGELFF
NA | TRBJ2-1 | NA | TRBV10-1 | TGCGCCAGCAGTGATTCCGCTAGCCTGAATGAGCAGTTCTTC | CASSDSASLNEQFF
NA | TRBJ2-5 | NA | TRBV6-5 | TGTGCCAGCAGTTATAGCGCCCTCCAAGAGACCCAGTACTTC | CASSYSALQETQYF
TRBD1 | TRBJ1-1 | NA | TRBV18 | TGTGCCAGCTCACCGCGGGACAGGGTTGAAGGCACTGAAGCTTTCTTT | CASSPRDRVEGTEAFF
TRBD1 | TRBJ2-3 | NA | TRBV4-3 | TGCGCCAGCAGCCAAGATATAAGGGACAGATACACAGATACGCAGTATTTT | CASSQDIRDRYTDTQYF
NA | TRBJ2-7 | NA | TRBV24-1 | TGTGCCACCAGTGATTTCGAGGGCTACGAGCAGTACTTC | CATSDFEGYEQYF
TRBD2 | TRBJ2-2 | once | TRBV15 | TGTGCCACCAGCAGTCCGGGACTAGCGACCGGGGAGCTGTTTTTT | CATSSPGLATGELFF
NA | TRBJ2-3 | NA | TRBV4-3 | TGCGCCAGCAGCCCGGACTCTAGCACAGATACGCAGTATTTT | CASSPDSSTDTQYF
TRBD1 | TRBJ1-5 | NA | TRBV27 | TGTGCCAGCACTGGGGGACAGGGAGGTCGTCAGCCCCAGCATTTT | CASTGGQGGRQPQHF
TRBD2 | TRBJ2-2 | NA | TRBV6-4 | TGTGCCAGCAGTGACTCCTGGACTAGCAACACCGGGGAGCTGTTTTTT | CASSDSWTSNTGELFF
NA | TRBJ1-5 | NA | TRBV23-1 | TGCGCTAGCAGTCAATCTACTCCGAACAGCAATCAGCCCCAGCATTTT | CASSQSTPNSNQPQHF
TRBD2 | TRBJ2-3 | NA | TRBV4-3 | TGCGCCAGCAGCCAAGGGGTCGGGGGGGTAGATACGCAGTATTTT | CASSQGVGGVDTQYF
NA | TRBJ1-2 | NA | TRBV10-2 | TGCGCCAGCAGCTTGACAGCCGACTATGGCTACACCTTC | CASSLTADYGYTF
NA | TRBJ1-1 | NA | TRBV27 | TGTGCCAGCAGTGAACAGCTCGGGGGTTCGGCTTTCTTT | CASSEQLGGSAFF
TRBD1 | TRBJ2-3 | NA | TRBV7-8 | TGTGCCAGCAGCTTAGTCAAAACAGGGGGAGATACGCAGTATTTT | CASSLVKTGGDTQYF
TRBD1 | TRBJ2-7 | NA | TRBV7-6 | TGTGCCAGCAGCGGGGGCGAGGGGGCTCAGGGCGAGCAGTACTTC | CASSGGEGAQGEQYF
TRBD1 | TRBJ1-1 | NA | TRBV13 | TGTGCCAGCAGCGGAGACAGGGAGGAGGACACTGAAGCTTTCTTT | CASSGDREEDTEAFF
TRBD2 | TRBJ2-5 | NA | TRBV13 | TGTGCCAGCAGCTTACTTCGGGGAGCGGGAGGCGAGACCCAGTACTTC | CASSLLRGAGGETQYF
TRBD2 | TRBJ2-1 | few | TRBV24-1 | TGTGCCACCAGTGATTCCGGGACTAGCGGGAGGATAGAGCAGTTCTTC | CATSDSGTSGRIEQFF
NA | TRBJ2-7 | NA | TRBV5-1 | TGCGCCAGCAGCTTTGGCCGCTCCGACGAGCAGTACTTC | CASSFGRSDEQYF
NA | TRBJ2-5 | NA | TRBV5-1 | TGCGCCAGCAGCTCCCCGGCAGGGTTCGGAGAGACCCAGTACTTC | CASSSPAGFGETQYF
NA | TRBJ1-2 | NA | TRBV5-8 | TGTGCCAGCAGCTTGGCTTCGGGGAACTATGGCTACACCTTC | CASSLASGNYGYTF
TRBD2 | TRBJ2-2 | NA | TRBV5-1 | TGCGCCAGCAGCTTGAGTCTAGCGGGGGCCGGGGAGCTGTTTTTT | CASSLSLAGAGELFF
NA | TRBJ2-7 | NA | TRBV25-1 | TGTGCCAGCAGTGATACGAGCGAACGGACCTACGAGCAGTACTTC | CASSDTSERTYEQYF
NA | TRBJ2-1 | NA | TRBV10-3 | TGTGCCATCAGCGTTCCCCTCGGACAGCCTAGCTCCTACAATGAGCAGTTCTTC | CAISVPLGQPSSYNEQFF
TRBD1 | TRBJ1-3 | NA | TRBV6-5 | TGTGCCAGCAGCCCCGGAGGGGGCCTCGGAAACACCATATATTTT | CASSPGGGLGNTIYF
NA | TRBJ2-3 | NA | TRBV5-1 | TGCGCCAGCAGCTTTAACAGGGCCACAGATACGCAGTATTTT | CASSFNRATDTQYF
TRBD2 | TRBJ2-2 | once | TRBV19 | TGTGCCAGTATCTCCTCAACTAGCGGGTTTACCGGGGAGCTGTTTTTT | CASISSTSGFTGELFF
NA | TRBJ2-2 | NA | TRBV5-1 | TGCGCCAGCAGCTTGGGGGTCAGGGCTGGCGGGGAGCTGTTTTTT | CASSLGVRAGGELFF
TRBD2 | TRBJ2-1 | once | TRBV5-1 | TGCGCCAGCAGCCCACCGGGACTAGCGAGCTCCTACAATGAGCAGTTCTTC | CASSPPGLASSYNEQFF
TRBD1 | TRBJ2-3 | few | TRBV2 | TGTGCCAGCAGTCCAGGACTTTTCGACCCGGGACAGATCACAGATACGCAGTATTTT | CASSPGLFDPGQITDTQYF
TRBD1 | TRBJ1-1 | NA | TRBV29-1 | TGCAGCGCTTCGGGGACAGGGGGAAACATGAACACTGAAGCTTTCTTT | CSASGTGGNMNTEAFF
NA | TRBJ2-3 | NA | TRBV20-1 | TGCAGTGCTAGTTCGCCAGGGGAAAGGGCAGATACGCAGTATTTT | CSASSPGERADTQYF